The 17 T cell receptor beta chains listed next were all sequenced from one sample in a study of T cell responses to AZD1222 COVID-19 vaccine. The data were produced by immunoSEQ multiplex PCR, yet TCRdb's version contains in-frame clones alone and is incomplete. The sample shows over 150,000 clones, approximately 87% of them seen only once. The sample in question was peripheral blood, obtained 28 days after the second AZD1222 dose. The receptors originated from an adult who received the AZD1222 COVID-19 vaccine.

The gene calls are TRBV5-4 and TRBJ1-2; D might be TRBD1 (6 bases). Trimming stripped 5 bases from V and 8 bases from J, with 19 bases between. Germline CDR1 is SGHNT and CDR2 is YYREEE (reference sequence). The CDR3 contains 14 residues. DNA of the CDR3: TGTGCCAGCAGGTCGGACAGTCTGTCTCACGGCTACACCTTC. Translating it yields CASRSDSLSHGYTF.

This chain joins TRBV3-1 (or the pseudogene TRBV3-2) and TRBJ1-2; TRBD1 is a possible D gene (5 bases). The CDR3 has 16 residues. Germline V gene data show CDR1 as LGHDT and CDR2 as YNNKEL (reference sequence). The V end lost 1 base, the J end lost 3 bases, and 15 bases lay between the germline ends. CDR3 loop: CASSQGGGRGDYGYTF. As DNA, the CDR3 is TGTGCCAGCAGCCAAGGGGGCGGGAGAGGTGACTATGGCTACACCTTC.

This clone appeared a single time. The chain recombines TRBV27 with TRBJ1-1, with 7 bases that match TRBD1. The V gene end was trimmed by 5 bases and the J gene end by 2 bases; junction bases not matched to a gene: 14. CDR1 MNHEY and CDR2 SMNVEV come from the germline V gene (reference sequence). This CDR3 is built from 17 residues. The CDR3, as DNA: TGTGCCAGCAGTACGTTTTGGACAGGACCCCTTAACACTGAAGCTTTCTTT. Residues: CASSTFWTGPLNTEAFF.

V is TRBV6-5 and J is TRBJ1-1; 9 bases match TRBD1. This CDR3 comprises 13 residues. V was pared by 10 bases and J by 4 bases, with 7 bases of the junction left unmatched. Germline CDR1 is MNHEY and CDR2 is SVGAGI. The CDR3 reads CAISGQGFTEAFF. CDR3 nucleotides: TGTGCCATCTCGGGACAGGGTTTCACTGAAGCTTTCTTT.

The chain joins TRBV5-4 to TRBJ1-2; the D is unclear. With 3 bases removed from V and 8 bases from J, the gap between germline ends came to 17 bases. CDR3 length: 14 residues. Germline V gene data show CDR1 as SGHNT and CDR2 as YYREEE (reference sequence). The chain's CDR3 is CASSSAASGRGYTF. The CDR3 nucleotides read TGTGCCAGCAGCTCGGCCGCTTCGGGCAGGGGCTACACCTTC.

This clone was found once. Written as DNA, the CDR3 is TGTGCCAGCAGTGAAATAGGCCAACACTATGGCTACACCTTC. Translating it yields CASSEIGQHYGYTF. The rearrangement joins TRBV6-1 to TRBJ1-2; D gene uncertain. The ends were cut back, 2 bases at V and 3 bases at J, with 10 bases in the middle. The length of the CDR3 is 14 residues. The V gene's germline CDR1 is MNHNS and CDR2 SASEGT.

The chain combines TRBV29-1 with TRBJ1-1; D perhaps matches TRBD1 (5 bases). CDR3 length: 15 amino acids. Trimming took off 8 bases at V and 0 bases at J, with 19 bases between the two ends. Per the germline V gene, CDR1 is SQVTM and CDR2 is ANQGSEA. CDR3 sequence reads: CSTERGWGMNTEAFF. The CDR3 region has the DNA TGCAGCACCGAAAGGGGCTGGGGGATGAACACTGAAGCTTTCTTT.

This rearrangement joins TRBV29-1 to TRBJ1-1; the D gene is possibly TRBD1 (6 bases). The CDR3 is made up of 12 amino acids. Germline CDR1 SQVTM, CDR2 ANQGSEA. Trimming cost V 7 bases and J 6 bases, with 15 bases left between them. The CDR3 here is CSANLGTPEAFF. As DNA, the CDR3 is TGCAGCGCAAATTTAGGGACACCTGAAGCTTTCTTT.

This sequence joins TRBV5-1 and TRBJ1-1, with D possibly TRBD1 on 5 matching bases. The germline V gene has CDR1 SGHRS and CDR2 YFSETQ. With 0 bases removed from V and 0 bases from J, the gap between germline ends came to 12 bases. This CDR3 comprises 16 residues. The CDR3 DNA sequence: TGCGCCAGCAGCTTGGGGTCACAGGCGATGAACACTGAAGCTTTCTTT. It encodes CASSLGSQAMNTEAFF.

V usage is TRBV7-2 and J usage is TRBJ1-2; unclear D gene. The CDR3 spans 14 residues. From germline, CDR1 is SGHTA and CDR2 FQGNSA. Between the trimmed V and J ends, which lost 1 base and 8 bases, there was a span of 14 bases. CDR3 loop: CASSLEVGLAGYTF. The CDR3 DNA reads TGTGCCAGCAGCTTAGAAGTAGGCTTAGCGGGCTACACCTTC.

The chain joins TRBV28 to TRBJ1-2; D ambiguous. V lost 2 bases, J lost 2 bases, and 6 bases lay in between. CDR1 and CDR2 from the germline V gene are MDHEN and SYDVKM. There are 13 residues in the CDR3. CDR3 coding DNA: TGTGCCAGCAGTTTAACAGTAAACTATGGCTACACCTTC. Protein product: CASSLTVNYGYTF.

The chain employs TRBV4-1 and TRBJ1-1; D gene uncertain. This CDR3 is built from 12 residues. Germline assignment: CDR1 MGHRA and CDR2 YSYEKL. V lost 4 bases to trimming and J lost 4 bases, with 7 bases between them. CDR3 residues: CASSLEGTEAFF. CDR3 coding DNA: TGCGCCAGCAGCCTGGAGGGCACTGAAGCTTTCTTT.

This clone showed up just once. This chain connects TRBV6-1 to TRBJ1-5, with D possibly TRBD1 on 5 matching bases. CDR3 length: 13 residues. The germline CDR1 and CDR2 sequences are MNHNS and SASEGT. The V and J ends lost 3 bases and 3 bases respectively, with 6 bases between them. The CDR3 reads CASSEDINQPQHF. CDR3 DNA: TGTGCCAGCAGTGAGGACATCAATCAGCCCCAGCATTTT.

The chain links TRBV4-2 to TRBJ2-2; D is undetermined. Germline V lookup: CDR1 LGHNA, CDR2 YNFKEQ. V lost 4 bases and J 7 bases, leaving 10 bases between the germline ends. CDR3 length: 13 amino acids. The CDR3 DNA follows: TGTGCCAGCAGCCGCATTTCGAACGGGGAGCTGTTTTTT. It is translated as CASSRISNGELFF.

The chain couples TRBV4-1 to TRBJ1-3; 7 nucleotides agree with TRBD1. The V and J ends lost 3 bases and 2 bases, in that order; junction bases with no gene match: 4. In germline, CDR1 is MGHRA, CDR2 YSYEKL. The CDR3 contains 15 residues. The CDR3 nucleotides read TGCGCCAGCAGCCAGAACAGGGGAACTGGAAACACCATATATTTT. Translating gives CASSQNRGTGNTIYF.

The rearrangement uses TRBV4-1 and TRBJ1-6; no clear D. CDR3 length: 18 amino acids. The V gene's germline CDR1 is MGHRA and CDR2 YSYEKL. V was shortened by 1 base and J by 0 bases, with 13 bases between the two germline ends. CDR3 nucleotide sequence: TGCGCCAGCAGCCAAGCCGTCCCCGCGCCCTCCTATAATTCACCCCTCCACTTT. It specifies CASSQAVPAPSYNSPLHF.

The chain recombines TRBV12-3 or TRBV12-4 with TRBJ1-2; no definite D call. Trimming removed 5 bases from V and 2 bases from J, with 3 bases in between. The CDR3 has 11 residues. The CDR3 DNA sequence: TGTGCCAGCAGTGTCAACTATGGCTACACCTTC. Amino acid sequence: CASSVNYGYTF.